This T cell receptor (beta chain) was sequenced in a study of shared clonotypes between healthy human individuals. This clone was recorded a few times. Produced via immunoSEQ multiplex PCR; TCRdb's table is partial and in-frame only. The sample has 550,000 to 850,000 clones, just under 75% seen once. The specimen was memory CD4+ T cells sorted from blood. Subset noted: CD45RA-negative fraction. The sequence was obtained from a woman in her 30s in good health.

CDR3 in amino acids: CASSLNRNGYTF. CDR3 DNA: TGTGCCAGCAGCTTGAACAGGAACGGCTACACCTTC. This chain joins TRBV11-1 and TRBJ1-2; tentative D call: TRBD1 (5 bases). The germline CDR1 and CDR2 sequences are SGHAT and FQDESV (reference sequence). Trimming took 3 bases from V and 8 from J, leaving 10 bases between them. The CDR3 is 12 residues long.